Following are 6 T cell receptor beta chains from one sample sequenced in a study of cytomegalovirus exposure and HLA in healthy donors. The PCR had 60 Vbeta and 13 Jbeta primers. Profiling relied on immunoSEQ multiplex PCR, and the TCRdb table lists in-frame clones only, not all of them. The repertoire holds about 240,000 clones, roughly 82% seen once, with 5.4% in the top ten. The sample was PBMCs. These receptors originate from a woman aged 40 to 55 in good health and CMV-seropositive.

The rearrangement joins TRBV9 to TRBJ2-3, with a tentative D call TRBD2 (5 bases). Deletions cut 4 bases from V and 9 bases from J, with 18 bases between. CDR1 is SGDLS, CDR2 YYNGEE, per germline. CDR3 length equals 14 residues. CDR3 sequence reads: CASSPSTGVDTQYF. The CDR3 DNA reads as TGTGCCAGCAGCCCGTCGACCGGGGTGGACACGCAGTATTTT.

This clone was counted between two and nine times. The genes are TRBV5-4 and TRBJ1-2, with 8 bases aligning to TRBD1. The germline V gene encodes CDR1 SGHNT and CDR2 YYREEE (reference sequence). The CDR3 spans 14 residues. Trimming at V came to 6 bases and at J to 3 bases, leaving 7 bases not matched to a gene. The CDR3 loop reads CASTDRGGDYGYTF. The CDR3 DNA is TGTGCCAGCACTGACAGGGGAGGGGACTATGGCTACACCTTC. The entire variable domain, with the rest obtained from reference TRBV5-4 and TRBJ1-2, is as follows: ETGVTQSPTHLIKTRGQQVTLRCSSQSGHNTVSWYQQALGQGPQFIFQYYREEENGRGNFPPRFSGLQFPNYSSELNVNALELDDSALYLCASTDRGGDYGYTFGSGTRLTVV.

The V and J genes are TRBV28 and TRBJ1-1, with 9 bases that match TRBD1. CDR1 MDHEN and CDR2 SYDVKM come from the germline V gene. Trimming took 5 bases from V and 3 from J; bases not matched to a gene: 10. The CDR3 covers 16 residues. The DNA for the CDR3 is TGTGCCAGCAGTGGGACAGGGTTCGAGGGGCACACTGAAGCTTTCTTT. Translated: CASSGTGFEGHTEAFF.

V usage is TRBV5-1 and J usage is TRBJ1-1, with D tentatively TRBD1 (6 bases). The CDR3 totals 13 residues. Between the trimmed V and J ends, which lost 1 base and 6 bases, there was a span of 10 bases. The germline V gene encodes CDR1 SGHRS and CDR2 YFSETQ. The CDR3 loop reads CASSLTGIPEAFF. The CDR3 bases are TGCGCCAGCAGCTTGACAGGGATCCCTGAAGCTTTCTTT.

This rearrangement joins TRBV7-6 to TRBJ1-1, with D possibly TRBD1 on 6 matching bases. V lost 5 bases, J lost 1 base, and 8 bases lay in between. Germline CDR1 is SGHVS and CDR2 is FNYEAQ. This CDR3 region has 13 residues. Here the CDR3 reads CASSTDRNTEAFF. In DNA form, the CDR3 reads TGTGCCAGCAGCACGGACAGGAACACTGAAGCTTTCTTT. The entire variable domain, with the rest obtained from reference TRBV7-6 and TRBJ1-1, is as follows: GAGVSQSPRYKVTKRGQDVALRCDPISGHVSLYWYRQALGQGPEFLTYFNYEAQQDKSGLPNDRFSAERPEGSISTLTIQRTEQRDSAMYRCASSTDRNTEAFFGQGTRLTVV.

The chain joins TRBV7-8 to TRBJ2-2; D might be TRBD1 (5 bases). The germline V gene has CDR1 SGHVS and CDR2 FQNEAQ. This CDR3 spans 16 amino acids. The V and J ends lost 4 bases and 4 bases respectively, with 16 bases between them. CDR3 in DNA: TGTGCCAGCAGCTCCCGCGGCAGGGCGACCACCGGGGAGCTGTTTTTT. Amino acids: CASSSRGRATTGELFF. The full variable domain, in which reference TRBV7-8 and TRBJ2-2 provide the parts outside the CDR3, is GAGVSQSPRYKVAKRGQDVALRCDPISGHVSLFWYQQALGQGPEFLTYFQNEAQLDKSGLPSDRFFAERPEGSVSTLKIQRTQQEDSAVYLCASSSRGRATTGELFFGEGSRLTVL.